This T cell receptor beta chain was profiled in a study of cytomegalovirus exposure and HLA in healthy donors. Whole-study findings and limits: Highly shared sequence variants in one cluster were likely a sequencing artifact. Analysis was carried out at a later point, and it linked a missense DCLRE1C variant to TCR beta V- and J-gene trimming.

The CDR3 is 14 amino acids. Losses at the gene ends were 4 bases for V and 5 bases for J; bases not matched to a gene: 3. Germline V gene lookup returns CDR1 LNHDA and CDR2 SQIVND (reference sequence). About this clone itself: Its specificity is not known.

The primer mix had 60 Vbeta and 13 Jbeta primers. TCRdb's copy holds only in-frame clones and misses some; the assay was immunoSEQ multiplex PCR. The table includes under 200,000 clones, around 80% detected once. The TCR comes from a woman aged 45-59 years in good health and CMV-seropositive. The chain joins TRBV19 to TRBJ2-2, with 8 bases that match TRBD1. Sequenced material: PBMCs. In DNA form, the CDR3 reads TGTGCCAGTAGTACACAGGGGGATACCGGGGAGCTGTTTTTT. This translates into CASSTQGDTGELFF.